This T cell receptor (beta chain) was found in a study of cytomegalovirus exposure and HLA in healthy donors. Study-wide context: The study's early data release held roughly 90 million unique TCRs from HLA-typed donors.

About this clone itself: Antigen specificity is unknown.

Germline lookup yields CDR1 LGHNA and CDR2 YNFKEQ. The V end lost 4 bases, the J end lost 5 bases, and 21 bases lay between the germline ends. The CDR3 sequence is 18 residues long. PCR employed 60 Vbeta and 13 Jbeta primers. Only in-frame clones appear in the TCRdb table, and some are missing; sequencing was by immunoSEQ multiplex PCR. The profile shows under 200,000 clones, roughly 80% of them singletons. Study findings and constraints: Being indistinguishable, some V segments were excluded, TRBV6-2 and TRBV6-3 among them. Relative to the approximately 700-donor mean, N-insertions were reportedly fewer in an Asian-associated ancestry cluster in a later analysis.

Sequencing input: PBMCs. This receptor was identified in a man aged 40-55 years in good health and CMV-seropositive. The rearrangement uses TRBV4-2 and TRBJ1-6; D is uncertain. The CDR3 protein is CASSPEIEGSSHNSPLHF. The CDR3 DNA follows: TGTGCCAGCAGCCCCGAGATAGAGGGTAGCAGCCATAATTCACCCCTCCACTTT.